The text below deals with one T cell receptor beta chain. V was shortened by 6 bases and J by 1 base, with 12 bases between the two germline ends. The germline V gene has CDR1 SQVTM and CDR2 ANQGSEA. The CDR3 sequence is 13 residues long. The sample originates from a study of blood T cell repertoires in COVID-19. Study background: Samples of COVID-19 (acute and convalescent) were obtained from the United States, Italy and Spain. PBMCs, B-cell-depleted T cells, or T cells provided the cDNA or gDNA that made up the material.

Per the original methods: Scientists estimated how many nucleated cells there were by amplifying reference gene primers. TCRdb's copy holds only in-frame clones and misses some; the assay was immunoSEQ multiplex PCR. V and J calls and clone size are those listed in that table; D and trimming were worked out from the DNA. The repertoire holds under 300,000 clones, with around 80% as singletons. This sequence originates from a woman aged 18 to 35 with acute or convalescent COVID-19. The rearrangement joins TRBV29-1 to TRBJ1-1; D is uncertain. Input material: peripheral blood. The CDR3 nucleotides read TGCAGCGTCGCTGAGACACCGAACACTGAAGCTTTCTTT. Amino acids: CSVAETPNTEAFF.